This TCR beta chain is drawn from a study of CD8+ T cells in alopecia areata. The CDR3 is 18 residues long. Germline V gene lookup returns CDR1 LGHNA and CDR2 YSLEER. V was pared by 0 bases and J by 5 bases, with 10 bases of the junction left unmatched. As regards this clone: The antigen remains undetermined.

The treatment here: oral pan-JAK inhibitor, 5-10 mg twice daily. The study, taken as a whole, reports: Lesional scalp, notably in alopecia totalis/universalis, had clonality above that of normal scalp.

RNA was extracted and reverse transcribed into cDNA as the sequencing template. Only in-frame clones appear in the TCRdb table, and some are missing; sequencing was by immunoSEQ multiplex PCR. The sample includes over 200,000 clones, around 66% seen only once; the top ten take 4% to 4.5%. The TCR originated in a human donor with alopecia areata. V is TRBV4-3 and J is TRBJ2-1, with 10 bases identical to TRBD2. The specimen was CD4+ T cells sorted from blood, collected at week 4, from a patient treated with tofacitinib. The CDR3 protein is CASSQDLSGGAVDNEQFF. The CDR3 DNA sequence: TGCGCCAGCAGCCAAGATCTCAGCGGGGGGGCCGTCGACAATGAGCAGTTCTTC.